The 9 T cell receptor beta chains in this list originate from one sample, sequenced in a study of blood T cell repertoires in COVID-19. Repertoires were generated with immunoSEQ multiplex PCR, while TCRdb's copy carries only in-frame clones and drops some. The sample records 150,000 to 160,000 clones, approximately 90% being singletons. The specimen sequenced was peripheral blood. The receptors derive from a woman in her 70s with acute or convalescent COVID-19.

The rearrangement joins TRBV7-9 to TRBJ2-3; 14 bases match TRBD2. Trimming removed 5 bases from V and 5 bases from J; junction bases left unmatched: 6. From germline, CDR1 is SEHNR and CDR2 FQNEAQ (reference sequence). The CDR3 consists of 16 residues. Written as DNA, the CDR3 is TGTGCCAGCAGCCCAGGGGGACTAGCGGGGGTAGATACGCAGTATTTT. Protein: CASSPGGLAGVDTQYF.

This clone has a count of ten or more. This rearrangement joins TRBV3-1 (or the pseudogene TRBV3-2) to TRBJ1-1; D gene uncertain. Germline V gives CDR1 LGHDT, CDR2 YNNKEL (reference sequence). V was shortened by 3 bases and J by 5 bases, with 7 bases between the two germline ends. The CDR3 runs to 12 residues. The CDR3 nucleotides are TGTGCCAGCAGCCAGTCCCCTACTGAAGCTTTCTTT. This translates into CASSQSPTEAFF.

The chain uses TRBV5-1 and TRBJ1-1; D is possibly TRBD1 (6 bases). Deletions cut 4 bases from V and 4 bases from J, with 20 bases between. The CDR3 totals 16 residues. Germline V gene data show CDR1 as SGHRS and CDR2 as YFSETQ. Written as DNA, the CDR3 is TGCGCCAGCAGCCCACGGGGGGGGCAGGGTAGCACTGAAGCTTTCTTT. This gives the protein CASSPRGGQGSTEAFF.

The chain recombines TRBV7-2 with TRBJ1-2; the D is unclear. Per germline, CDR1 SGHTA and CDR2 FQGNSA. The CDR3 consists of 15 residues. V lost 7 bases and J 0 bases, leaving 15 bases between the germline ends. The CDR3 reads CASTPSSVTNYGYTF. As DNA, the CDR3 is TGTGCCAGCACGCCCTCGAGTGTAACTAACTATGGCTACACCTTC.

V usage is TRBV5-6 and J usage is TRBJ1-2, with 9 positions matching TRBD1. The CDR3 spans 14 residues. Germline V gene data show CDR1 as SGHDT and CDR2 as YYEEEE. The V and J ends lost 5 bases and 8 bases, in that order; junction bases with no gene match: 10. The CDR3 region has the DNA TGTGCCAGCAGACCCCGACAGGGGGTGATCGGCTACACCTTC. Its translation: CASRPRQGVIGYTF.

The CDR3 DNA reads TGTGCCAGCATTGGACAGCTGAACACTGAAGCTTTCTTT. Its translation: CASIGQLNTEAFF. The rearrangement joins TRBV6-6 to TRBJ1-1; weak D call: TRBD1 (6 bases). The CDR3 extends over 13 amino acids. V dropped 7 bases and J dropped 0 bases, with 9 bases sitting between them. The germline V gene has CDR1 MNHNY and CDR2 SVGAGI (reference sequence).

This clone has just a few counts. The genes are TRBV2 and TRBJ2-3; D may be TRBD2 (6 bases). The CDR3 totals 13 residues. Trimming took 7 bases from V and 0 from J, leaving 8 bases between them. Germline V gene sequence: CDR1 SNHLY, CDR2 FYNNEI. This chain's CDR3 is CASTAGSTDTQYF. The CDR3 bases are TGTGCCAGCACGGCGGGGAGCACAGATACGCAGTATTTT.

The chain uses TRBV19 and TRBJ1-2, with TRBD1 matching 7 bases. Losses at the gene ends were 3 bases for V and 1 base for J; bases not matched to a gene: 5. This CDR3 has 15 residues. Germline values: CDR1 LNHDA, CDR2 SQIVND (reference sequence). This chain's CDR3 is CASSMTPGGNYGYTF. The CDR3 DNA sequence: TGTGCCAGTAGTATGACTCCAGGGGGTAACTATGGCTACACCTTC.

The chain links TRBV11-3 to TRBJ2-1; TRBD2 matches at 7 bases. The ends lost 0 bases at V and 9 bases at J; junction bases unmatched: 20. CDR1 and CDR2 from the germline V gene are SGHNT and YENEEA. The CDR3 length is 19 residues. In DNA form, the CDR3 reads TGTGCCAGCAGCTTAGATGTGTGGGTGCCCGAGGGGACGGGGGGTGAGCAGTTCTTC. Protein: CASSLDVWVPEGTGGEQFF.